This TCR beta chain came from a study of T cell repertoires in aging, cancer and after chemotherapy. Trimming took off 0 bases at V and 4 bases at J, with 12 bases between the two ends. The CDR3 extends over 15 amino acids. The germline V gene encodes CDR1 SGHNT and CDR2 YYREEE (reference sequence). The template was genomic DNA from peripheral blood, not RNA. In this sample, this clonotype turned up a few times. A mixed TRB-A/B primer pool amplified rearranged TRB by multiplex touch-down PCR. TCRdb itself ran the multiplex PCR reads through MiXCR, one entry per CDR3 protein. The sample includes roughly 18,000 distinct CDR3 sequences, less than 45% of them seen just once.

The sequenced sample was blood. The origin of this receptor is a human donor with a solid tumor. The V gene is TRBV5-4, the J gene TRBJ2-3; TRBD2 is a possible D gene (5 bases). The CDR3 nucleotides are TGTGCCAGCAGCTTGGCCCGGGGTTTAGCAGATACGCAGTATTTT. This translates into CASSLARGLADTQYF.